A selection of T cell receptor beta chains follows, all from one sample in a study of cytomegalovirus exposure and HLA in healthy donors. Using immunoSEQ multiplex PCR, the repertoire was profiled, and TCRdb retains in-frame clones only, with some absent. The repertoire includes tens of thousands of clones, roughly 70% of them detected once, and around 9.9% sits in the top ten. The sequencing input was PBMCs. The receptors were gathered from a young woman in good health and CMV-seronegative. The CDR3 runs from the conserved cysteine through the conserved F or W. The D gene is left open where the match is weak. Clone size is stated in some rows and not others, as once, few, many or a class when expanded.

d_call,j_call,v_call,clone_size,cdr3_nt,cdr3_aa
TRBD1,TRBJ1-1,TRBV11-2,NA,TGTGCCAGCAGCTTAGAACCTTCAGGGGGCCGTCAAGCTTTCTTT,CASSLEPSGGRQAFF
NA,TRBJ2-2,TRBV4-1,few,TGCGCCAGCAGCCCCCAGATGGGAGGGGGATACACCGGGGAGCTGTTTTTT,CASSPQMGGGYTGELFF
TRBD2,TRBJ2-1,TRBV6-1,NA,TGTGCCAGCAGTGAAAGCGGGGGGGCCTTTTACAATGAGCAGTTCTTC,CASSESGGAFYNEQFF
NA,TRBJ2-5,TRBV5-1,NA,TGCGCCAGCAGCTTGGCAGGTGGGGAGACCCAGTACTTC,CASSLAGGETQYF
NA,TRBJ1-2,TRBV6-1,NA,TGTGCCAGCCCTCGGGAGGGGCCTAACTATGGCTACACCTTC,CASPREGPNYGYTF
NA,TRBJ2-3,TRBV6-5,NA,TGTGCCATCTCACCCCGAGTAAGCACAGATACGCAGTATTTT,CAISPRVSTDTQYF
NA,TRBJ1-6,TRBV6-5,few,TGTGCCAGCAGAACAGGGTCCTCCGGTTCACCCCTCCACTTT,CASRTGSSGSPLHF
NA,TRBJ1-1,TRBV7-3,NA,TGTGCCAGCAGCTCCGGTCGGTTTAGCCATGGCACTGAAGCTTTCTTT,CASSSGRFSHGTEAFF
NA,TRBJ2-4,TRBV30,once,TGTGCCTGGAGTGTTCGCGGGGATGCCAAAAACATTCAGTACTTC,CAWSVRGDAKNIQYF
TRBD2,TRBJ2-1,TRBV4-2,NA,TGTGCCAGCAGCCAAGATCTGAGCGGGGGGGCGTACAATGAGCAGTTCTTC,CASSQDLSGGAYNEQFF
NA,TRBJ1-1,TRBV28,NA,TGTGCCAGCACCCAGCCGGACTTTACTGAAGCTTTCTTT,CASTQPDFTEAFF
NA,TRBJ1-4,TRBV5-1,few,TGCGCCAGCAGCCCGACAGGACGCAATGAAAAACTGTTTTTT,CASSPTGRNEKLFF
NA,TRBJ2-7,TRBV2,few,TGTGCCAGCAGTGATGACGGCCGGCGGTACGAGCAGTACTTC,CASSDDGRRYEQYF
NA,TRBJ1-1,TRBV6-5,NA,TGTGCCAGCAGTTACTCGACCGACAGAATGAACACTGAAGCTTTCTTT,CASSYSTDRMNTEAFF
NA,TRBJ1-3,TRBV7-2,NA,TGTGCCAGCAGCACATTCAGGACAGCTGGAAACACCATATATTTT,CASSTFRTAGNTIYF
TRBD1,TRBJ1-2,TRBV6-1,NA,TGTGCCAGCAGTGAAAGACAGGGTCCTAACTATGGCTACACCTTC,CASSERQGPNYGYTF
NA,TRBJ1-1,TRBV7-6,NA,TGTGCCAGCAGCTTAGTCCCAGGGGACGGGAATATTGGTGAAGCTTTCTTT,CASSLVPGDGNIGEAFF
TRBD1,TRBJ1-1,TRBV9,NA,TGTGCCAGCAGCGACCACAGGGGGGGCACTGAAGCTTTCTTT,CASSDHRGGTEAFF
NA,TRBJ1-2,TRBV5-1,NA,TGCGCCAGCAGCGATGCCCCAGGGGATGGCTACACCTTC,CASSDAPGDGYTF
TRBD1,TRBJ2-7,TRBV14,NA,TGTGCCAGCAGCCAATCAAGGGGGACAGGGTCTCTCGAGCAGTACTTC,CASSQSRGTGSLEQYF